This TCR beta chain was observed in a study of blood T cells in healthy people across ages. Study-wide points: Long-lived donors carried more naive CD4+ cells and greater diversity than aged donors.

For the second PCR, which ran for 7 to 11 cycles, a sample-barcoded 5' primer and a J-beta primer mix were used. Sequencing recovered at least 3 million CDR3-containing paired-end reads from each sample. From the 5' RACE reads, TCRdb called clonotypes with MiXCR, one entry per CDR3 protein. Of hundreds of thousands of distinct CDR3 sequences in the sample, 29% were seen once. This CDR3 spans 15 amino acids. Germline V lookup: CDR1 SGHTA, CDR2 FQGNSA. This clonotype was counted only a few times. Its antigen remains unidentified. This may be a read error: a much more frequent sequence differs by one nucleotide.

The sample taken for sequencing was blood. The source of this sequence is a woman aged 80 or over in good health. This chain uses TRBV7-2 with TRBJ2-1, with 10 bases lining up with TRBD1. TRBJ2-7 explains the end of the DNA better; the J call may be wrong. CDR3 bases: TGTGCCAGCAGCCACCGGGACAGGGGATACAATGAGCAGTACTTC. Translation gives CASSHRDRGYNEQYF.